This T cell receptor (beta chain) originates from a study of spatial heterogeneity in lung cancer. Study-level information: Detection of beta-chain sequences consistently exceeded that of alpha-chain sequences. Study-wide results and caveats: Expanded alpha and beta TCR counts within tumors tracked tumor mutation counts. Estimates put coverage of tumor T cells approximately 7% for alpha and about 14% for beta chains.

Time point denoted: sample taken at primary tumor resection. Whole RNA, which was extracted from tumor, nontumor lung tissue or frozen PBMC, was sequenced without any cell sorting. Single TCR cDNA molecules each had their own unique molecular identifier. TCRdb reanalysed the 5' RACE reads using MiXCR and keeps one entry per CDR3 protein. Of almost 3,000 distinct CDR3 sequences in the sample, 6.6% were seen once. This clonotype has more than one count but fewer than ten. Its antigen is not identified. The CDR3 is 17 amino acids. The germline CDR1 and CDR2 sequences are MNHEY and SMNVEV (reference sequence). The V segment lost 2 bases and the J segment 5 bases; nucleotides outside the gene matches: 10.

The receptor's source is a female donor with early-stage non-small cell lung cancer. The source material was lung tumor tissue, sampled at surgery. The chain joins TRBV27 to TRBJ1-4, with 8 bases identical to TRBD1. In nucleotides, the CDR3 is TGTGCCAGCAGTTTAGGGACAGGCTACTCGCTAAATGAAAAACTGTTTTTT. Its protein product is CASSLGTGYSLNEKLFF. The full variable domain, rest sourced from reference TRBV27 and TRBJ1-4, is EAQVTQNPRYLITVTGKKLTVTCSQNMNHEYMSWYRQDPGLGLRQIYYSMNVEVTDKGDVPEGYKVSRKEKRNFPLILESPSPNQTSLYFCASSLGTGYSLNEKLFFGSGTQLSVL.